The sequence of this TCR beta chain was determined in a study of early T cells in non-severe SARS-CoV-2 infection. About the research overall: Sequenced bulk RNA came from whole blood that was unsorted, and chains were unpaired.

As part of library construction, unique molecular identifiers were attached to individual cDNA molecules. TCRdb reprocessed the 5' RACE reads with MiXCR, giving one entry per CDR3 protein. The table records tens of thousands of distinct CDR3 sequences, roughly 11% of them present only once. The CDR3 consists of 16 residues. The V end lost 3 bases, the J end lost 4 bases, and 16 bases lay between the germline ends. Germline-derived CDR1 and CDR2 are MGHRA and YSYEKL. Sequencing used whole blood. This receptor was identified in an adult who was a healthcare worker with PCR-confirmed SARS-CoV-2 infection or an uninfected control (not recorded which). The V call is TRBV4-1, the J call TRBJ2-1, with unresolved D. Written as DNA, the CDR3 is TGCGCCAGCAGCCATTTCCCGGTAGCCAAGTACAATGAGCAGTTCTTC. Translating it yields CASSHFPVAKYNEQFF.